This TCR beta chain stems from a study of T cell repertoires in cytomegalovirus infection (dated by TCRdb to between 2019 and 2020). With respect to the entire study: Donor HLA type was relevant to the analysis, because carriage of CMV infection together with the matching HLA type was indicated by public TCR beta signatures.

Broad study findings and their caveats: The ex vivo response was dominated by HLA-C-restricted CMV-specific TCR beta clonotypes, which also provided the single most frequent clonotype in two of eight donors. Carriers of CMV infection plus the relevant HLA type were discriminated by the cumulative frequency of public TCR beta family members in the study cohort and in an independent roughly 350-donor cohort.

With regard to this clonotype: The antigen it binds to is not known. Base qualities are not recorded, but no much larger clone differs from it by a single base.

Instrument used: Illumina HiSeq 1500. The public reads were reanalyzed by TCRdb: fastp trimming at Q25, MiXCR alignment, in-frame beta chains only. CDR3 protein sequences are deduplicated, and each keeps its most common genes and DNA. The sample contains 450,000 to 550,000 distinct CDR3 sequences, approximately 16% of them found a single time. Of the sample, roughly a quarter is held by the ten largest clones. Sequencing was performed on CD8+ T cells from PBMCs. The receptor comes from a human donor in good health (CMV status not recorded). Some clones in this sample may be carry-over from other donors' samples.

DNA sequence: TGTGCCATCAGTGACGGGGGGGGGAATCAGCCCCAGCATTTT. Its amino acids are CAISDGGGNQPQHF. The sequence joins TRBV10-3 to TRBJ1-5; TRBD1 is a possible D gene, resting on 5 matching bases. A distance of 10 bases separates the germline ends of V and J, which lose 3 bases and 4 bases respectively. The CDR3 runs 14 residues from the cysteine to the phenylalanine. Only CDR3 DNA is held: 42 bases, read in frame from base 1. The germline V gene specifies ENHRY as CDR1 and SYGVKD as CDR2.